This T cell receptor beta chain stems from a study of Graves' ophthalmopathy and Graves' hyperthyroidism (dated by TCRdb to between 2017 and 2018). In the study overall: Peripheral blood was collected at initial diagnosis, before any treatment. The study used signatures of the TCR beta repertoire to tell Graves' ophthalmopathy apart from Graves' hyperthyroidism and to predict which patients would progress to ophthalmopathy. In total, under 150 blood samples were TCR-sequenced: approximately 42 ophthalmopathy, 80 or so hyperthyroidism and some 17 hyperthyroidism-to-ophthalmopathy patients. A discovery set of 95 to 100 patients (43 ophthalmopathy, about 58 stable hyperthyroidism) was enrolled to explore V-J signatures distinguishing ophthalmopathy from hyperthyroidism. For independent validation, a separate cohort was made up of about 18 hyperthyroidism patients plus 17 patients who later progressed from hyperthyroidism to ophthalmopathy. T-cell repertoires of thyroid tissue and blood were compared in several hyperthyroidism patients. Following sample collection, hyperthyroidism patients were given methimazole at a starting dose of 30 mg daily, and ophthalmopathy patients were given high-dose intravenous methylprednisolone. For training and testing, the roughly 93 patients in the discovery cohort were randomly divided in a 7:3 ratio.

This clonotype was found many times. Its antigen target is currently unknown. Per-base qualities were not stored, and no clone one base away is much larger. For repertoire sequencing, TCR beta CDR3 regions were amplified from RNA transcripts. A first-round RT-PCR used HTBI primers with the Qiagen OneStep RT-PCR kit, followed by a second-round multiplex PCR, size selection and purification. Sequencing of the libraries was carried out on an Illumina HiSeq2000 in paired-end mode with 100 bp reads. The authors' pipeline ran thus. Reads were processed with SOAPnuke, discarding reads with adapters, uncalled bases, mean Phred below 15, or no exact constant-primer or identifier match. COPE v1.2.5 was used to merge the high-quality paired reads. Clonotypes were defined as unique nucleotide sequences and were aligned to IMGT TRB V, D and J references using MiTCR v1.1. Analysis was restricted to V-J combinations with a frequency above 0.0001, which covered approximately 99% of repertoires. For each V-J combination, a TCR clonal expansion and chaos score was defined as the ratio of F50 clonal expansion to chaos observed in the TCRdist matrix. Welch's t-statistics and random forest were used to reduce features to about a dozen V-J combinations, which were fed into a naive Bayes classifier. The Morisita-Horn index was used to measure how similar the thyroid and blood repertoires were. The public sequencing data were trimmed at Q25 with fastp and processed into clonotypes with MiXCR by TCRdb, which kept only in-frame beta chains. Every distinct CDR3 protein forms one entry, paired with its most common genes and DNA. These V and J calls originate from TCRdb's pipeline instead of the authors' own analysis. The sample table lists a few hundred thousand distinct CDR3 sequences, around 16% of them with a count of one. The ten most abundant clones make up roughly 1.5% of the sample.

Patients with ophthalmopathy had moderately to severely active disease, with a Clinical Activity Score of 3 or more, a NOSPECS grade of 4 or more, and a disease duration of less than 3 months. Patients with other autoimmune diseases, uncontrolled infections, pregnancy or lactation were excluded from the study. Clinical symptoms, serum thyroxine, TRAb, thyroid ultrasound and orbital computed tomography were used for diagnosis. Using Ficoll-Paque density gradient centrifugation, PBMCs were isolated from 8.5 to 10 ml of fresh peripheral blood. Trizol reagent was used to extract the total RNA, and its quality was then checked on an Agilent 2100 Bioanalyzer. Summary of the overall study and its limitations: Among expanded thyroid clonotypes with frequency above 0.001, most also showed up in blood, which suggests that blood repertoires may reflect the thyroid immune response. No statistical method was used to predetermine the sample size, and group allocation was not hidden from the investigators. Ophthalmopathy was separated from stable hyperthyroidism by the 13-signature model with about 89% sensitivity and less than 82% specificity in cross-validation and with 80%/75% in the test set. In validation, the model predicted ophthalmopathy progression with 70.59% sensitivity and roughly 72% specificity; some 13 predicted patients were CT-confirmed with GO in a median of about 7.1 months.

At the junction V is shortened by 5 bases and J by 4 bases, with 9 bases in between. The germline V gene sets CDR1 to SNHLY and CDR2 to FYNNEI. From the cysteine through the phenylalanine, the CDR3 covers 12 amino acids. The CDR3 DNA has 36 bases and is translated from base 1. The sample consisted of peripheral blood. The chain is encoded by TRBV2 joined to TRBJ2-7; the D gene is possibly TRBD1, with 5 bases matching. This sequence was found in a woman under 30 with Graves' ophthalmopathy. Donor details come from another sample of the same person, matched by shared clones. The DNA sequence follows: TGTGCCAGCAGTAACAGGCCTTACGAGCAGTACTTC. This encodes CASSNRPYEQYF.